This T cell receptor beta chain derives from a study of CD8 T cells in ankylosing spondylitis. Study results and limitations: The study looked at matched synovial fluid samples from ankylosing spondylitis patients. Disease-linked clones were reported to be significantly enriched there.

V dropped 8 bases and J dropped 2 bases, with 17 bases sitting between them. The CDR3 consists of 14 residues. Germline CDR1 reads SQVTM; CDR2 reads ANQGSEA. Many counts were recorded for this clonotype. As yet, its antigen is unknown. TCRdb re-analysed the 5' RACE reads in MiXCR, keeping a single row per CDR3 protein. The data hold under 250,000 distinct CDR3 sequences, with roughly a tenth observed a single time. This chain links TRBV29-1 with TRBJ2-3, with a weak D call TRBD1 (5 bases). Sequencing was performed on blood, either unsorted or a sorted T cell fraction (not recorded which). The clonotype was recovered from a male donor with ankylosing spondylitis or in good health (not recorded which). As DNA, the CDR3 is TGCAGCACCTACCGGCAGGGCGCCACAGATACGCAGTATTTT. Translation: CSTYRQGATDTQYF.